A single T cell receptor (beta chain) is shown here with its context. How the authors handled the data: Amplification from reference gene primers served as the basis for estimated nucleated cell counts. Libraries were prepared by immunoSEQ multiplex PCR; TCRdb keeps only in-frame clonotypes and omits some of them. V and J calls and clone size are copied from that table; D and trimming were computed from the DNA. The sample yields a few hundred thousand clones, 80% to 85% seen once. Looked up from germline, CDR1 is LNHDA and CDR2 is SQIVND (reference sequence). V lost 1 base to trimming and J lost 4 bases, with 10 bases between them. The CDR3 spans 14 residues. This entry comes from a study of blood T cell repertoires in COVID-19. Study in general: COVID-19 samples, acute and convalescent, were from the United States, Italy and Spain. The cDNA or gDNA used as material had been derived from T cells, B-cell-depleted T cells, or PBMCs.

The clonotype originates from a woman aged 55-70 years with acute or convalescent COVID-19. The rearrangement links TRBV19 to TRBJ1-2; D not certain. The sequencing input was peripheral blood. CDR3 region: CASSIVQDGYGYTF. The CDR3 DNA reads TGTGCCAGTAGTATAGTTCAGGATGGCTATGGCTACACCTTC.